This TCR beta chain originates from a study of T cell changes during pregnancy in multiple sclerosis. Method: immunoSEQ multiplex PCR; TCRdb's copy keeps in-frame clones and lacks some. The sample lists about 100,000 clones, around 93% seen once, with around 0.8% in the top ten. Trimming at V came to 6 bases and at J to 3 bases, leaving 4 bases not matched to a gene. The CDR3 extends over 13 amino acids. The germline gives CDR1 SGHTA, CDR2 FQGNSA. The chain joins TRBV7-2 to TRBJ2-7; the match to TRBD1 covers 8 bases. The origin of this receptor is a female donor in good health, enrolled as a control in a pregnancy study. This sample comprised peripheral blood, obtained in the third trimester of pregnancy. The CDR3 DNA reads TGTGCCAGCAGACAAACAGGGGGCTACGAGCAGTACTTC. This gives the protein CASRQTGGYEQYF.